A selection of T cell receptor beta chains follows, all from one sample in a study of blood T cell repertoires in COVID-19. Repertoires were generated with immunoSEQ multiplex PCR, while TCRdb's copy carries only in-frame clones and drops some. The sample shows 100,000 to 150,000 clones, around 80% of them seen only once. Source material: peripheral blood. The source is a man in his forties with active or convalescent COVID-19. Both conserved end residues are part of each CDR3. Each record gives: clone size, J gene, D gene, V gene, CDR3 protein, CDR3 DNA. D genes are given only for firm matches. Clone size is stated in some rows and not others, as once, few, many or a class when expanded.

few	TRBJ1-4	-	TRBV5-6	CASSMGGGPEKLFF	TGTGCCAGCAGCATGGGGGGGGGCCCTGAAAAACTGTTTTTT
once	TRBJ2-1	TRBD2	TRBV5-1	CASKEAGGPLDEQFF	TGCGCCAGCAAGGAGGCGGGAGGGCCTCTGGATGAGCAGTTCTTC
-	TRBJ1-1	-	TRBV29-1	CSAAAPEAFF	TGCAGCGCCGCGGCCCCCGAAGCTTTCTTT
-	TRBJ2-2	TRBD1	TRBV5-1	CASTRQGGNTGELFF	TGCGCCAGCACCAGACAGGGTGGGAACACCGGGGAGCTGTTTTTT
-	TRBJ2-6	TRBD1	TRBV24-1	CATSDRRTGGANVLTF	TGTGCCACCAGTGACCGCCGGACAGGTGGGGCCAACGTCCTGACTTTC
-	TRBJ2-7	-	TRBV9	CASSPVPGAYEQYF	TGTGCCAGCAGCCCCGTACCAGGGGCGTACGAGCAGTACTTC
-	TRBJ2-2	TRBD1	TRBV27	CASRPTGLTTGELFF	TGTGCCAGCAGACCGACAGGGCTTACTACCGGGGAGCTGTTTTTT
-	TRBJ1-2	-	TRBV24-1	CATSDSMSGRGVSYTF	TGTGCCACCAGTGATTCCATGTCGGGCAGGGGTGTTTCCTACACCTTC
-	TRBJ1-1	-	TRBV11-1	CASSLDSVRDLAFF	TGTGCCAGCAGCCTAGATAGCGTCCGAGATTTAGCTTTCTTT
-	TRBJ2-5	TRBD1	TRBV5-4	CASSGTAQETQYF	TGTGCCAGCAGCGGGACAGCTCAAGAGACCCAGTACTTC
-	TRBJ1-4	-	TRBV3-1/TRBV3-2	CASSRGTANEKLFF	TGTGCCAGCAGCCGAGGAACGGCTAATGAAAAACTGTTTTTT
once	TRBJ1-1	-	TRBV7-9	CASSSGVAPEAFF	TGTGCCAGCAGCTCGGGGGTGGCCCCTGAAGCTTTCTTT
-	TRBJ2-5	TRBD1	TRBV19	CASSFQQGAVETQYF	TGTGCCAGTAGTTTCCAACAGGGGGCTGTCGAGACCCAGTACTTC
few	TRBJ1-2	TRBD1	TRBV9	CASSDFGTGTYGYTF	TGTGCCAGCAGCGACTTCGGGACAGGGACCTATGGCTACACCTTC
-	TRBJ1-2	-	TRBV7-2	CASSRDPAVGYGYTF	TGTGCCAGCAGCCGTGATCCTGCGGTTGGCTATGGCTACACCTTC
-	TRBJ1-5	-	TRBV30	CAWSRALNQPQHF	TGTGCCTGGAGCAGGGCCCTTAATCAGCCCCAGCATTTT
-	TRBJ1-1	-	TRBV6-5	CASSYSRGHLNTEAFF	TGTGCCAGCAGTTACTCGAGGGGACATTTAAACACTGAAGCTTTCTTT
-	TRBJ2-7	-	TRBV4-3	CASSQDTAYGMYF	TGCGCCAGCAGCCAAGATACAGCCTACGGGATGTACTTC
-	TRBJ2-1	-	TRBV4-1	CASSQGAGTSYNEQFF	TGCGCCAGCAGCCAAGGGGCGGGGACCTCCTACAATGAGCAGTTCTTC
-	TRBJ1-1	TRBD1	TRBV5-6	CASSPGQGGFLRAFF	TGTGCCAGCAGCCCTGGACAGGGGGGATTTCTGCGGGCTTTCTTT
-	TRBJ2-4	-	TRBV12-3/TRBV12-4	CASSARQNIQYF	TGTGCCAGCAGTGCGCGCCAAAACATTCAGTACTTC
-	TRBJ2-1	TRBD2	TRBV19	CASSIRAGSYNEQFF	TGTGCCAGTAGTATACGAGCGGGGAGTTACAATGAGCAGTTCTTC
-	TRBJ1-2	TRBD1	TRBV5-3	CARSLDRDSLYGYTF	TGTGCCAGAAGCTTGGACAGGGACAGCCTCTATGGCTACACCTTC
-	TRBJ2-2	-	TRBV30	CAGRSNTGELFF	TGTGCCGGTCGGTCGAACACCGGGGAGCTGTTTTTT
-	TRBJ1-2	-	TRBV19	CASSMVVQNGYTF	TGTGCCAGTAGTATGGTCGTGCAGAATGGCTACACCTTC
-	TRBJ1-5	TRBD1	TRBV2	CASSPDRVNQPQHF	TGTGCCAGCAGCCCAGACAGGGTCAATCAGCCCCAGCATTTT
once	TRBJ2-7	TRBD2	TRBV30	CAWSVGPSGSSEQYF	TGTGCCTGGAGTGTAGGCCCTAGCGGGAGTTCCGAGCAGTACTTC
-	TRBJ1-2	-	TRBV5-6	CASSSGAFGYGYTF	TGTGCCAGCAGCTCAGGGGCCTTTGGGTATGGCTACACCTTC
-	TRBJ2-3	-	TRBV4-1	CASSQEGGLGRATDTQYF	TGCGCCAGCAGCCAAGAAGGGGGTTTGGGTCGGGCCACAGATACGCAGTATTTT
once	TRBJ2-3	-	TRBV21-1	CASSNRRGPTDTQYF	TGTGCCAGTAGCAACAGGCGGGGGCCCACAGATACGCAGTATTTT
few	TRBJ1-1	-	TRBV27	CASSPDGGTEAFF	TGTGCCAGCAGTCCCGACGGGGGCACTGAAGCTTTCTTT
-	TRBJ1-1	-	TRBV10-3	CAISARDTEAFF	TGTGCCATCAGTGCCAGGGACACTGAAGCTTTCTTT
-	TRBJ2-5	TRBD1	TRBV11-1	CASSRTGGVEAQYF	TGTGCCAGCAGCCGGACAGGGGGCGTCGAGGCCCAGTACTTC
-	TRBJ1-1	-	TRBV28	CATRVPNTEAFF	TGTGCCACGAGGGTTCCGAACACTGAAGCTTTCTTT
few	TRBJ1-5	-	TRBV2	CASREQGGGQPQHF	TGTGCCAGCAGAGAACAGGGTGGCGGTCAGCCCCAGCATTTT
-	TRBJ1-2	-	TRBV6-1	CASSEKGGREGYTF	TGTGCCAGCAGTGAGAAGGGAGGTCGTGAGGGCTACACCTTC
-	TRBJ2-5	-	TRBV29-1	CSATPGGETQYF	TGCAGCGCTACACCGGGCGGGGAGACCCAGTACTTC
-	TRBJ1-1	TRBD1	TRBV5-4	CASSRTGNPEAFF	TGTGCCAGCAGCCGGACAGGGAATCCTGAAGCTTTCTTT
-	TRBJ2-2	TRBD2	TRBV4-1	CASSRGLAGAGELFF	TGCGCCAGCAGCCGGGGACTAGCGGGAGCCGGGGAGCTGTTTTTT
-	TRBJ1-1	-	TRBV6-6	CASSYFGEAYSAFF	TGTGCCAGCAGTTACTTCGGGGAGGCTTACTCGGCTTTCTTT
-	TRBJ2-7	TRBD1	TRBV12-3/TRBV12-4	CASLRDRAGEQYF	TGTGCCAGCCTCCGGGACAGGGCGGGCGAGCAGTACTTC
many	TRBJ1-3	-	TRBV5-1	CASSLEQGLSGNTIYF	TGCGCCAGCAGCTTGGAGCAGGGTCTCTCTGGAAACACCATATATTTT
-	TRBJ1-5	-	TRBV28	CASTLGGNGNQPQHF	TGTGCCAGCACCCTAGGCGGTAATGGCAATCAGCCCCAGCATTTT
-	TRBJ1-1	-	TRBV19	CASKGEVNTEAFF	TGTGCCAGTAAGGGAGAGGTGAACACTGAAGCTTTCTTT
-	TRBJ1-2	TRBD1	TRBV10-3	CAIFAGGTYGYTF	TGTGCCATCTTCGCAGGGGGCACCTATGGCTACACCTTC
-	TRBJ1-1	TRBD1	TRBV5-8	CASSYTGGTEAFF	TGTGCCAGCAGTTACACAGGGGGCACTGAAGCTTTCTTT
-	TRBJ2-7	-	TRBV7-2	CASSHLDQEGEQYF	TGTGCCAGCAGCCACTTGGACCAGGAGGGAGAGCAGTACTTC
few	TRBJ2-2	-	TRBV5-1	CASSLVGREELFF	TGCGCCAGCAGCTTGGTAGGGAGAGAGGAGCTGTTTTTT
once	TRBJ2-3	TRBD2	TRBV27	CASSPVAGLVTDTQYF	TGTGCCAGCAGTCCCGTGGCGGGACTAGTGACAGATACGCAGTATTTT
few	TRBJ1-6	-	TRBV7-9	CASSSNRAGSYNSPLHF	TGTGCCAGCAGCTCGAACAGGGCGGGCTCCTATAATTCACCCCTCCACTTT
once	TRBJ1-5	-	TRBV7-2	CASSLSDWNQPQHF	TGTGCCAGCAGCTTAAGTGACTGGAATCAGCCCCAGCATTTT
-	TRBJ2-6	-	TRBV2	CASDNSGANVLTF	TGTGCCAGCGACAACTCTGGGGCCAACGTCCTGACTTTC
-	TRBJ2-5	-	TRBV6-2/TRBV6-3	CASSYPGRGSETQYF	TGTGCCAGCAGTTACCCTGGACGGGGAAGTGAGACCCAGTACTTC
few	TRBJ2-2	TRBD1	TRBV5-5	CASRTGSTGELFF	TGTGCCAGCAGGACAGGGAGCACCGGGGAGCTGTTTTTT
-	TRBJ1-1	-	TRBV20-1	CSASGPGEAFF	TGCAGTGCTAGTGGTCCGGGTGAAGCTTTCTTT
-	TRBJ1-3	-	TRBV18	CASSPPEGATGNTIYF	TGTGCCAGCTCACCACCGGAGGGCGCGACTGGAAACACCATATATTTT
-	TRBJ1-1	-	TRBV5-1	CASSLTQQPSTEAFF	TGCGCCAGCAGCTTGACACAACAGCCTTCCACTGAAGCTTTCTTT
-	TRBJ2-1	TRBD2	TRBV9	CASSVAAGTSGGRELGQFF	TGTGCCAGCAGCGTAGCTGCCGGGACTAGCGGGGGGCGCGAATTAGGGCAGTTCTTC
-	TRBJ2-1	TRBD2	TRBV5-1	CASGVTSGSDEQFF	TGCGCCAGCGGCGTTACTAGCGGGAGTGATGAGCAGTTCTTC